In its sample, the clone carrying this TCR beta chain was seen many times. Its antigen is not known. The sample belongs to a study of T cells after yellow fever vaccination. Findings and caveats of the study: Although most clonotypes did not, a small share appeared in both CD4 and CD8 compartments.

TCRdb re-called the 5' RACE reads with MiXCR, one entry per CDR3 protein. This table holds roughly 110,000 distinct CDR3 sequences, 8.4% found once. Trimming took off 5 bases at V and 3 bases at J, with 20 bases between the two ends. The CDR3 covers 17 residues. Looked up from germline, CDR1 is LGHNA and CDR2 is YNFKEQ. The sample consisted of CD8+ T cells sorted from PBMCs, taken 45 days after the yellow fever booster vaccination. The TCR sequence derives from a man younger than 40 who received the YFV17D yellow fever vaccine. The chain joins TRBV4-2 to TRBJ2-1, with a tentative D call TRBD2 (6 bases). CDR3 protein: CASSATYGREYYNEQFF. CDR3 bases: TGTGCCAGCAGCGCCACTTACGGCCGGGAGTACTACAATGAGCAGTTCTTC.